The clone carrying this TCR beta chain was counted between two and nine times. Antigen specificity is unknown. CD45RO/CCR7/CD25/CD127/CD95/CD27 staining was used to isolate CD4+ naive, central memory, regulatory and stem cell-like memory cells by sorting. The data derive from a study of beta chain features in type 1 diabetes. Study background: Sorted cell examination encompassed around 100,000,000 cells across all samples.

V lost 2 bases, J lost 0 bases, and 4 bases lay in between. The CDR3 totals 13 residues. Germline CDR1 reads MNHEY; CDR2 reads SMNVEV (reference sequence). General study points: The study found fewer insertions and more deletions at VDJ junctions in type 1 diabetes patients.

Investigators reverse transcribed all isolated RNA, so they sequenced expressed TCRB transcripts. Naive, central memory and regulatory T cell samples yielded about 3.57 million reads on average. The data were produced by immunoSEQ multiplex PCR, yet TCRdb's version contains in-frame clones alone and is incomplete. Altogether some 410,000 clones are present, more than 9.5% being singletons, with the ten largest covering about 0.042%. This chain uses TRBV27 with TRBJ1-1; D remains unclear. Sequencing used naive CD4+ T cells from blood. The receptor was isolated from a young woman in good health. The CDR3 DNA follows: TGTGCCAGCAGTTTAACCGTGAACACTGAAGCTTTCTTT. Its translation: CASSLTVNTEAFF.